This TCR beta chain comes out of a study of graft-versus-host responses after intestinal transplantation (dated by TCRdb to the early 2020s). About the investigation overall: Recipients received multivisceral, liver-intestinal, or isolated intestinal transplants. To identify alloreactive clones, pre-transplant mixed lymphocyte reaction products were sequenced and compared with unstimulated pre-transplant donor and recipient T cells. After intestinal transplantation, graft-versus-host and host-versus-graft alloreactive T cell clones were followed in the graft, circulation and bone marrow using bulk TCR-beta CDR3 sequencing. Samples from three later patients were sequenced in-house on an Illumina MiSeq with MiXCR processing rather than by the commercial service. Donor T cell macrochimerism was defined as a peak of at least 4% donor T cells among recipient peripheral blood mononuclear cells. Of the 20 to 25 intestinal transplant recipients enrolled in the cohort, one of whom was a retransplant, a few patients without pretransplant specimens were excluded. All recipients received anti-thymocyte globulin induction followed by maintenance tacrolimus and steroids for two to four years.

Library construction relied on the immunoSEQ multiplex PCR assay. In most patients, genomic DNA was isolated using the Qiagen DNeasy Blood and Tissue Kit and sent frozen to Adaptive Biotechnologies for TCR sequencing. Adaptive Biotechnologies carried out high-throughput TCR-beta CDR3 sequencing of genomic DNA for most patients. From the authors' description of their analysis: Adaptive's ImmunoSEQ software was the source of the TCR sequencing data for roughly 19 patients, while a few other patients were processed with MiXCR and VDJtools. CD4 versus CD8 sorting errors were corrected by removing sequences found in both subsets at a frequency ratio below 5:1. CDR3 nucleotide sequences shared by donor and recipient were removed because the origin of these sequences could not be assigned. At least 2-fold expansion over unstimulated cells and a minimum CFSE-low frequency of 0.002% (template counts) or 0.001% (read counts) were required for clones to be classified as alloreactive. Mappable clones were those detected in sequenced pre-transplant spleen, lymph node, or MLR CFSE-low populations of the donor or recipient. Cumulative frequency of alloreactive clones was calculated as a percentage of all sequences weighted by copy number. This is the immuneACCESS table as TCRdb keeps it, with only in-frame sequences that have V and J called. A part of the clones is gone; compared with another copy, unresolved V genes explain less than half, and the rest is unexplained. The V and J calls and clone size come from that table; D and trimming were worked out from the DNA. The sample table shows about 7,000 clones, and 31% are seen once. Around 6.2% of the sample goes to the ten largest clones.

This specimen's time point label, interpreted: cells obtained before transplantation from donor or recipient. Mixed lymphocyte reactions plated around 200,000 CFSE-labeled pre-transplant responders with around 200,000 irradiated violet-dye-labeled stimulators and were cultured for about six days. Proliferating CD3+CD4+CFSE-low and CD3+CD8+CFSE-low responder cells were FACS-sorted on a BD Influx sorter after the mixed lymphocyte reaction. Notes on this clone: Base quality data are lacking; no much larger clone is found one base away.

Results and caveats for the whole study, not just this receptor: Early after transplant, peak levels of circulating GvH clones were associated with declines in HvG clones. The conclusions were limited by the relatively low number and heterogeneity of the intestinal transplant patients. Patients with donor T cell macrochimerism had high GvH to HvG T cell clonal ratios in their allografts. GvH clones were detected in recipient bone marrow, and some appeared earlier in ileal mucosa or blood, consistent with an intestinal mucosal origin.

The sequenced sample was alloreactive CD8+ T cells from a mixed lymphocyte reaction culture, obtained before transplantation. Read against the paper, the sample's cell subset or site label means: CFSE-low proliferating T cells sorted from approximately 6-day pre-transplant mixed lymphocyte reaction (GvH or HvG direction). This receptor was obtained from a human patient who was an organ donor for intestinal transplantation.

CDR3 sequence: CASSPHLWASYGYTF. The sequenced DNA is TGTGCCAGCAGCCCCCACCTTTGGGCCTCCTATGGCTACACCTTC. The chain employs TRBV4-2 and TRBJ1-2, with the D gene call left open. The CDR3, cysteine through phenylalanine, is 15 amino acids long. The only DNA kept is the CDR3, 45 bases in frame from the first base. Per the germline V gene, LGHNA is the CDR1 and YNFKEQ is the CDR2. Trimming at the junction amounts to 4 bases on V and 4 bases on J, and the germline ends lie 16 bases apart.